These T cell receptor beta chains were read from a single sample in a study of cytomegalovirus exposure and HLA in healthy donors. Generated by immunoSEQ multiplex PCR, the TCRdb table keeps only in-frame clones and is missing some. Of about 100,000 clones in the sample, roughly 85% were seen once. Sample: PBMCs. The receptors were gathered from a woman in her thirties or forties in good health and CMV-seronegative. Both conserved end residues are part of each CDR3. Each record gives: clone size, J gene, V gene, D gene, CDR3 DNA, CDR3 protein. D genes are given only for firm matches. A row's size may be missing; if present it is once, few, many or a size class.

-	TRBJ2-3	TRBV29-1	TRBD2	TGCAGCGTCGTCGGGACTAGCGGGATCGCAGATACGCAGTATTTT	CSVVGTSGIADTQYF
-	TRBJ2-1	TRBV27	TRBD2	TGTGCCAGCAGTTATACTAGCGGGTATGAGCAGTTCTTC	CASSYTSGYEQFF
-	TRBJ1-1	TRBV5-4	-	TGTGCCAGCAGCACGACAGCCCGGGACACTGAAGCTTTCTTT	CASSTTARDTEAFF
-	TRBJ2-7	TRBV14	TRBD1	TGTGCCAGCAGCACCGGGACAGGAGCCTACGAGCAGTACTTC	CASSTGTGAYEQYF
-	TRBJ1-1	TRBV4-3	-	TGCGCCAGCAGCCAAGATATCACGGTGTCGGCACAGAAGGCTGAAGCTTTCTTT	CASSQDITVSAQKAEAFF
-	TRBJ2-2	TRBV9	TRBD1	TGTGCCAGCAGTTTAGGACAGGGGAACACCGGGGAGCTGTTTTTT	CASSLGQGNTGELFF
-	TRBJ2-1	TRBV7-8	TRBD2	TGTGCCAGCAGCTTCACCGGGACTAGCTCCTACAATGAGCAGTTCTTC	CASSFTGTSSYNEQFF
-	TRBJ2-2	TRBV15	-	TGTGCCACCAGCATAGGAGGTCCGAACACCGGGGAGCTGTTTTTT	CATSIGGPNTGELFF
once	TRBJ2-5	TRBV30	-	TGTGCCTGGATCGGGACTCCGCAAGAGACCCAGTACTTC	CAWIGTPQETQYF
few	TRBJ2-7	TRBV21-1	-	TGTGCCAGCAGCAAAAGGGAGGTCCATGCACAACGGAGGGCCTACGAGCAGTACTTC	CASSKREVHAQRRAYEQYF
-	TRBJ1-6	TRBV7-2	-	TGTGCCAGCAGCCCGCTGGCGGTAACTTATAATTCACCCCTCCACTTT	CASSPLAVTYNSPLHF
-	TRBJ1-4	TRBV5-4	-	TGTGCCAGCAGCTTGGAAGGGAGTGGTGAAAAACTGTTTTTT	CASSLEGSGEKLFF
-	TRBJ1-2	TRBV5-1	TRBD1	TGCGCCAGCAGCGTTGGACAGGGTCTTTACTATGGCTACACCTTC	CASSVGQGLYYGYTF
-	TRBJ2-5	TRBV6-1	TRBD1	TGTGCTAGCAGGGGGCTGGGGGAGACCCAGTACTTC	CASRGLGETQYF
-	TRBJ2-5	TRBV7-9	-	TGTGCCAGCAGCTTAGCGGCAACGCAAGAGACCCAGTACTTC	CASSLAATQETQYF
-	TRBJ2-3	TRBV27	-	TGTGCCAGCAGTTTGGTGGGGGGAAGAGATACGCAGTATTTT	CASSLVGGRDTQYF